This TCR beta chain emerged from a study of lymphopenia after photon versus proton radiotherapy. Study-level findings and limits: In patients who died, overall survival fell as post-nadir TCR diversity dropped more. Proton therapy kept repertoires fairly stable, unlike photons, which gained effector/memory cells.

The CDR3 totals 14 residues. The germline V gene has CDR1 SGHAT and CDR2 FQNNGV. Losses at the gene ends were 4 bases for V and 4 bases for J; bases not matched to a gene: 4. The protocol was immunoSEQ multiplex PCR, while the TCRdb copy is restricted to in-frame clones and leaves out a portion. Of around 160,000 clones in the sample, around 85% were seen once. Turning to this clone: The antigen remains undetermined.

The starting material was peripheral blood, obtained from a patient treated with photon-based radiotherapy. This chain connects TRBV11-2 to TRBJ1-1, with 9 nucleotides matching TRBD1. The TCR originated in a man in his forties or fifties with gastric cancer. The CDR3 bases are TGTGCCAGCAGCTATGGGACAGGGTCCACTGAAGCTTTCTTT. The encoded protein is CASSYGTGSTEAFF.